The rows below give T cell receptor beta chains drawn from one sample of a study of CD8 T cells in ankylosing spondylitis. TCRdb re-called the 5' RACE reads through MiXCR, storing one row per CDR3 protein. The table has hundreds of thousands of distinct CDR3 sequences, 12% seen once; the top ten hold roughly 0.51%. The specimen was blood, either unsorted or a sorted T cell fraction (not recorded which). Source of these receptors: a male donor with ankylosing spondylitis. CDR3s leave out the opening cysteine and the closing phenylalanine or tryptophan.

TRBV20-1	TRBJ2-7	SASGTRSYEQY
TRBV7-2	TRBJ2-3	ASSYRWARADTQY
TRBV7-2	TRBJ1-2	ASSLFPRQVGYGYT
TRBV7-2	TRBJ2-2	ASRKGQVNTGELF
TRBV6-1	TRBJ1-5	ASGRVFDNQPQH
TRBV3-1	TRBJ2-7	ASSLRGLAGGPYHEQY
TRBV20-1	TRBJ2-7	SAPRGLAGVDEQY
TRBV2	TRBJ2-7	ASSEARRGPFSYEQY
TRBV4-2	TRBJ2-2	ASSQEFRGINTGELF
TRBV7-7	TRBJ2-3	ASSIDRGDTQY
TRBV7-2	TRBJ2-1	ASSNSGGPSYNEQF
TRBV20-1	TRBJ1-6	SVPWTGNKSPLH
TRBV10-3	TRBJ1-1	AISEGFNEAF
TRBV28	TRBJ1-4	ASRPESGMGEKLF
TRBV7-6	TRBJ1-1	ASSLGFGTEAF
TRBV20-1	TRBJ2-7	SATDSRQRGEQY
TRBV20-1	TRBJ2-1	SAKVVAGESEQF
TRBV7-8	TRBJ2-7	ASSFHWSSYEQY
TRBV12-3/TRBV12-4	TRBJ2-2	ASRGVGALTGELF
TRBV5-4	TRBJ2-3	ASSLGAGPGADTQY
TRBV20-1	TRBJ2-2	SARDRGNTGELF
TRBV28	TRBJ2-2	ASTFSPRANTGELF
TRBV2	TRBJ2-1	ASSVNSGRNNEQF
TRBV20-1	TRBJ2-3	SAKRGPDTQY
TRBV5-1	TRBJ1-3	ASSLETGNTIY
TRBV9	TRBJ2-1	ASSVGQGVSYNEQF
TRBV6-1	TRBJ2-1	ASSRDIPNEQF
TRBV6-5	TRBJ1-1	ASSYSGVREAF
TRBV5-1	TRBJ1-1	ASSSTAGGWAEAF
TRBV4-3	TRBJ1-2	ASSHREGSYGYT
TRBV7-9	TRBJ2-1	ASILTASWNEQF
TRBV20-1	TRBJ1-5	SARAPPRVGQPQH
TRBV10-3	TRBJ2-7	AILEGGNDEQY
TRBV7-2	TRBJ2-1	ASSLRTGGKNEQF
TRBV10-2	TRBJ2-5	ASSSWRERETQY